The rows below give T cell receptor beta chains drawn from one sample of a study of cytomegalovirus exposure and HLA in healthy donors. Sequencing was performed with immunoSEQ multiplex PCR; in TCRdb, only in-frame clones are kept and a portion is missing. The sample yields under 110,000 clones, 71% seen once. Source material: PBMCs. The receptors stem from a female donor in good health and CMV-seronegative. CDR3s include the opening cysteine and the closing phenylalanine or tryptophan. Each record gives: D gene, V gene, CDR3 length, clone size, J gene, CDR3 protein, CDR3 DNA. D genes are given only for firm matches. Clone size is not always given. Where it is, it says once, few, many or a class for expanded clones.

d_gene: TRBD2; v_gene: TRBV29-1; len: 13; abundance: NA; j_gene: TRBJ2-7; CDR3aa: CSVVAGGSYEQYF; CDR3nt: TGCAGCGTTGTAGCGGGAGGCTCCTACGAGCAGTACTTC
d_gene: NA; v_gene: TRBV7-8; len: 13; abundance: few; j_gene: TRBJ2-5; CDR3aa: CASSLGLRETQYF; CDR3nt: TGTGCCAGCAGCTTAGGGTTGAGGGAGACCCAGTACTTC
d_gene: NA; v_gene: TRBV6-1; len: 17; abundance: NA; j_gene: TRBJ1-3; CDR3aa: CASSERGGSQGRNTIYF; CDR3nt: TGTGCCAGCAGTGAAAGGGGAGGTTCGCAGGGAAGAAACACCATATATTTT
d_gene: NA; v_gene: TRBV5-1; len: 15; abundance: few; j_gene: TRBJ1-4; CDR3aa: CASSLGLEPNEKLFF; CDR3nt: TGCGCCAGCAGCTTGGGCCTAGAGCCAAATGAAAAACTGTTTTTT
d_gene: NA; v_gene: TRBV2; len: 16; abundance: few; j_gene: TRBJ2-3; CDR3aa: CASSEGLSRPTDTQYF; CDR3nt: TGTGCCAGCAGTGAAGGACTATCGAGACCCACAGATACGCAGTATTTT
d_gene: NA; v_gene: TRBV4-2; len: 17; abundance: few; j_gene: TRBJ2-1; CDR3aa: CASSQRTGGLVTMKQFF; CDR3nt: TGTGCCAGCAGCCAAAGGACCGGCGGACTCGTTACAATGAAGCAGTTCTTC
d_gene: NA; v_gene: TRBV7-6; len: 15; abundance: NA; j_gene: TRBJ2-1; CDR3aa: CVEGGREARGNEQFF; CDR3nt: TGTGTCGAGGGAGGGCGGGAGGCCAGGGGGAATGAGCAGTTCTTC
d_gene: TRBD2; v_gene: TRBV10-2; len: 15; abundance: NA; j_gene: TRBJ2-1; CDR3aa: CASSEKRGIYNEQFF; CDR3nt: TGCGCCAGCAGTGAGAAGCGGGGGATCTACAATGAGCAGTTCTTC
d_gene: NA; v_gene: TRBV15; len: 15; abundance: NA; j_gene: TRBJ2-5; CDR3aa: CATSRGEGGKETQYF; CDR3nt: TGTGCCACCAGCAGAGGAGAGGGCGGAAAAGAGACCCAGTACTTC
d_gene: TRBD2; v_gene: TRBV14; len: 13; abundance: NA; j_gene: TRBJ2-7; CDR3aa: CASGTSGSYEQYF; CDR3nt: TGTGCCAGCGGGACTAGCGGCTCCTACGAGCAGTACTTC
d_gene: NA; v_gene: TRBV12-5; len: 13; abundance: NA; j_gene: TRBJ1-4; CDR3aa: CASAKGANEKLFF; CDR3nt: TGTGCTAGTGCCAAGGGAGCGAATGAAAAACTGTTTTTT
d_gene: TRBD1; v_gene: TRBV6-6; len: 14; abundance: NA; j_gene: TRBJ1-5; CDR3aa: CASQGQVTNQPQHF; CDR3nt: TGTGCCAGCCAGGGACAGGTGACCAATCAGCCCCAGCATTTT
d_gene: NA; v_gene: TRBV6-5; len: 15; abundance: NA; j_gene: TRBJ2-1; CDR3aa: CASSTPDRDYNEQFF; CDR3nt: TGTGCCAGCAGTACTCCGGACAGAGACTACAATGAGCAGTTCTTC
d_gene: TRBD2; v_gene: TRBV14; len: 16; abundance: NA; j_gene: TRBJ2-1; CDR3aa: CASSQVGLAVENEQFF; CDR3nt: TGTGCCAGCAGCCAAGTGGGACTAGCGGTAGAAAATGAGCAGTTCTTC
d_gene: NA; v_gene: TRBV7-8; len: 14; abundance: NA; j_gene: TRBJ1-2; CDR3aa: CASSFPGEGYGYTF; CDR3nt: TGTGCCAGCAGCTTCCCTGGGGAGGGCTATGGCTACACCTTC
d_gene: NA; v_gene: TRBV5-1; len: 15; abundance: NA; j_gene: TRBJ1-2; CDR3aa: CASSLAGTSNYGYTF; CDR3nt: TGCGCCAGCAGCTTGGCCGGGACAAGCAACTATGGCTACACCTTC
d_gene: TRBD2; v_gene: TRBV29-1; len: 15; abundance: NA; j_gene: TRBJ2-1; CDR3aa: CSVEDLLAGINEQFF; CDR3nt: TGCAGCGTTGAAGATCTCCTAGCGGGGATCAATGAGCAGTTCTTC
d_gene: TRBD2; v_gene: TRBV5-1; len: 14; abundance: NA; j_gene: TRBJ2-7; CDR3aa: CASSLGLAGWEQYF; CDR3nt: TGCGCCAGCAGCTTGGGCCTAGCGGGATGGGAGCAGTACTTC
d_gene: TRBD2; v_gene: TRBV19; len: 15; abundance: NA; j_gene: TRBJ2-7; CDR3aa: CASSMFSGSRYEQYF; CDR3nt: TGTGCCAGTAGTATGTTTAGCGGGAGTCGGTACGAGCAGTACTTC
d_gene: NA; v_gene: TRBV7-2; len: 17; abundance: few; j_gene: TRBJ2-2; CDR3aa: CASRARGALTATGELFF; CDR3nt: TGTGCCAGCAGGGCCCGGGGGGCTTTGACCGCCACCGGGGAGCTGTTTTTT
d_gene: NA; v_gene: TRBV5-5; len: 15; abundance: NA; j_gene: TRBJ2-7; CDR3aa: CASSLSGTVLLEQYF; CDR3nt: TGTGCCAGCAGCTTGTCAGGTACAGTGCTACTCGAGCAGTACTTC
d_gene: TRBD2; v_gene: TRBV10-1; len: 13; abundance: NA; j_gene: TRBJ2-1; CDR3aa: CASSESTSGRQFF; CDR3nt: TGCGCCAGCAGTGAGTCGACTAGCGGGAGACAGTTCTTC
d_gene: NA; v_gene: TRBV4-1; len: 15; abundance: NA; j_gene: TRBJ1-2; CDR3aa: CASSQDQGLRYGYTF; CDR3nt: TGCGCCAGCAGCCAAGATCAGGGGTTAAGATATGGCTACACCTTC
d_gene: NA; v_gene: TRBV30; len: 14; abundance: few; j_gene: TRBJ2-2; CDR3aa: CAWSPGLWVGELFF; CDR3nt: TGTGCCTGGAGCCCGGGACTTTGGGTCGGGGAGCTGTTTTTT
d_gene: NA; v_gene: TRBV27; len: 18; abundance: NA; j_gene: TRBJ1-4; CDR3aa: CASSLKVREGRSSEKLFF; CDR3nt: TGTGCCAGCAGTTTAAAAGTAAGGGAGGGACGGTCAAGTGAAAAACTGTTTTTT
d_gene: TRBD1; v_gene: TRBV4-3; len: 14; abundance: NA; j_gene: TRBJ1-2; CDR3aa: CASSQRDSVYGYTF; CDR3nt: TGCGCCAGCAGCCAAAGGGACAGCGTCTATGGCTACACCTTC
d_gene: NA; v_gene: TRBV28; len: 12; abundance: NA; j_gene: TRBJ1-5; CDR3aa: CASREGSQPQHF; CDR3nt: TGTGCCAGCAGAGAGGGAAGTCAGCCCCAGCATTTT
d_gene: TRBD2; v_gene: TRBV28; len: 15; abundance: NA; j_gene: TRBJ2-7; CDR3aa: CASSLWASGRDEQYF; CDR3nt: TGTGCCAGCAGTTTGTGGGCTAGCGGGAGAGACGAGCAGTACTTC
d_gene: NA; v_gene: TRBV21-1; len: 16; abundance: NA; j_gene: TRBJ2-3; CDR3aa: CASSKKGGTSTDTQYF; CDR3nt: TGTGCCAGCAGCAAAAAAGGCGGAACTAGCACAGATACGCAGTATTTT
d_gene: NA; v_gene: TRBV11-2; len: 15; abundance: NA; j_gene: TRBJ1-5; CDR3aa: CASSLSTGSGQPQHF; CDR3nt: TGTGCCAGCAGCTTAAGTACAGGGTCGGGACAGCCCCAGCATTTT
d_gene: TRBD2; v_gene: TRBV5-1; len: 17; abundance: NA; j_gene: TRBJ2-7; CDR3aa: CASSLDPRLAGPYEQYF; CDR3nt: TGCGCCAGCAGCTTGGATCCCCGGCTAGCGGGACCCTACGAGCAGTACTTC
d_gene: NA; v_gene: TRBV6-5; len: 13; abundance: NA; j_gene: TRBJ2-1; CDR3aa: CASSYGGNNEQFF; CDR3nt: TGTGCCAGCAGTTACGGAGGGAACAATGAGCAGTTCTTC